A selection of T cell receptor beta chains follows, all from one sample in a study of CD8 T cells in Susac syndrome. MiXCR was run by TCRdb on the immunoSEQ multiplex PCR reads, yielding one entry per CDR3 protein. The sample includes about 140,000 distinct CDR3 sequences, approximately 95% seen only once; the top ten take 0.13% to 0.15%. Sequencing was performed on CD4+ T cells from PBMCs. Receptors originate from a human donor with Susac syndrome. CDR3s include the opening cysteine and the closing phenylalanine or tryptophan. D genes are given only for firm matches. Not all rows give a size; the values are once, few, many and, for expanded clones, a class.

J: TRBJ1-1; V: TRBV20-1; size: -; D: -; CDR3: CSAWGGEAFF; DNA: TGCAGTGCCTGGGGGGGTGAAGCTTTCTTT
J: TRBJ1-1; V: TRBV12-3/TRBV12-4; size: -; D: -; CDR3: CASSLRSVSTEAFF; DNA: TGTGCCAGCAGTTTGCGGTCTGTTAGCACTGAAGCTTTCTTT
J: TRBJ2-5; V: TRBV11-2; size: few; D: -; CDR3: CASSLAGASGETQYF; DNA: TGTGCCAGCAGCTTAGCAGGGGCTAGCGGAGAGACCCAGTACTTC
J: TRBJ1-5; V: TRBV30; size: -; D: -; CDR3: CAWSFEGSQPQHF; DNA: TGTGCCTGGAGTTTTGAGGGGAGTCAGCCCCAGCATTTT
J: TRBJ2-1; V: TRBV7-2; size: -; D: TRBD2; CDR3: CASSLAGGFYNEQFF; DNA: TGTGCCAGCAGCTTAGCCGGGGGGTTTTACAATGAGCAGTTCTTC
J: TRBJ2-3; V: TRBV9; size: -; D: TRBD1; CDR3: CASSIRTGGTDTQYF; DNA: TGTGCCAGCAGCATCCGGACAGGAGGCACAGATACGCAGTATTTT
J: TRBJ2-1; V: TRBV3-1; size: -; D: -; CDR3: CASSQVGGGLGDEQFF; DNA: TGTGCCAGCAGCCAAGTTGGAGGGGGCCTCGGTGATGAGCAGTTCTTC
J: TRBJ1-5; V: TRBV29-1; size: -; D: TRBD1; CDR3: CSVPRPGHRGLQPQHF; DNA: TGCAGCGTTCCCCGCCCTGGGCACAGGGGGCTTCAGCCCCAGCATTTT
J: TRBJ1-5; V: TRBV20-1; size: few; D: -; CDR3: CSARLGGNQPQHF; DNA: TGCAGTGCTAGGCTAGGGGGGAATCAGCCCCAGCATTTT
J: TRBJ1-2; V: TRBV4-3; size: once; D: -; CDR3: CASSQDTLSGAYGYTF; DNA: TGCGCCAGCAGCCAAGATACATTGTCGGGGGCCTATGGCTACACCTTC
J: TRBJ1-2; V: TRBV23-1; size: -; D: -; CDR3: CASSRGAHVYGYTF; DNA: TGCGCCAGCAGTCGGGGGGCCCACGTCTATGGCTACACCTTC
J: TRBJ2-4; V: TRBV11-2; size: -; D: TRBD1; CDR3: CASSTDRTKNIQYF; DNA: TGTGCCAGCAGTACGGACAGGACCAAAAACATTCAGTACTTC
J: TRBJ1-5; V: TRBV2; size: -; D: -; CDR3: CASSPDGNLYSNQPQHF; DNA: TGTGCCAGCAGTCCGGACGGGAATCTTTATAGCAATCAGCCCCAGCATTTT
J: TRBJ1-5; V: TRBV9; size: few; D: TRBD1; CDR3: CASSPTGQGHQPQHF; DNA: TGTGCCAGCAGTCCGACGGGACAGGGCCATCAGCCCCAGCATTTT
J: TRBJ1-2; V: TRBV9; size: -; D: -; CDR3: CASSVEYRAGGYTF; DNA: TGTGCCAGCAGCGTAGAGTACAGGGCTGGCGGCTACACCTTC
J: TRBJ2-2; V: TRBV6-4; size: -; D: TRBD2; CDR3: CASSEYSNLAGNTGELFF; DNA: TGTGCCAGCAGTGAATATTCAAATCTAGCGGGGAACACCGGGGAGCTGTTTTTT
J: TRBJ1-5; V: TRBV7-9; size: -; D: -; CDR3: CASSFGGNQPQHF; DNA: TGTGCCAGCAGCTTTGGGGGGAATCAGCCCCAGCATTTT
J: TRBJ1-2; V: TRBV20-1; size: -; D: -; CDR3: CSANYRSVGYTF; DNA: TGCAGTGCTAATTACAGGTCGGTTGGCTACACCTTC
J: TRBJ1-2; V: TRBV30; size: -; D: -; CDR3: CAWSVPPGSYGYTF; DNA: TGTGCCTGGAGTGTCCCGCCTGGGAGCTATGGCTACACCTTC
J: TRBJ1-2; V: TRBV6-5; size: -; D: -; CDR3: CASSYSGANYGYTF; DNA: TGTGCCAGCAGTTACTCCGGGGCTAACTATGGCTACACCTTC
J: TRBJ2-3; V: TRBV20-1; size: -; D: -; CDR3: CSARDRLGTQYF; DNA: TGCAGTGCTAGAGATCGGCTAGGTACGCAGTATTTT
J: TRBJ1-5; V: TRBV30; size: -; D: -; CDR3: CAWNKETWDQPQHF; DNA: TGTGCCTGGAATAAGGAGACATGGGATCAGCCCCAGCATTTT
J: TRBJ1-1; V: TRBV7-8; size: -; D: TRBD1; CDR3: CASSLGTALSTEAFF; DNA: TGTGCCAGCAGCCTCGGGACAGCGCTCAGCACTGAAGCTTTCTTT
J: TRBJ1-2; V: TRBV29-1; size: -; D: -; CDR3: CSVDLGGGYTF; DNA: TGCAGCGTAGACTTAGGGGGAGGCTACACCTTC
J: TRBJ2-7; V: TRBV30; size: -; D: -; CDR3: CAWGARGGEQYF; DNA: TGTGCCTGGGGCGCGAGGGGAGGCGAGCAGTACTTC
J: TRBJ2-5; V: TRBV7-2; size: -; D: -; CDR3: CASSYARKETQYF; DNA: TGTGCCAGCAGCTACGCCAGGAAGGAGACCCAGTACTTC
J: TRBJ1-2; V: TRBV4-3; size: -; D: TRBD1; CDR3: CASSLRQGDGYTF; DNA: TGCGCCAGCAGCCTCAGACAGGGTGATGGCTACACCTTC
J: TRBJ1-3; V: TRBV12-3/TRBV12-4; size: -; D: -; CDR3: CASGDWITGNTIYF; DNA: TGTGCCAGTGGGGACTGGATTACCGGAAACACCATATATTTT
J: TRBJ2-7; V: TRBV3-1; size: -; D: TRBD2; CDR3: CASSQLAGALLDF; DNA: TGTGCCAGCAGCCAACTAGCGGGGGCCTTACTGGACTTC
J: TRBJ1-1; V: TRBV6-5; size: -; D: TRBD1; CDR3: CASSIEGAYTEAFF; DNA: TGTGCCAGCAGTATAGAGGGGGCCTACACTGAAGCTTTCTTT
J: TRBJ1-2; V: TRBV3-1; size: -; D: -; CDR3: CASSQDDSYGYTF; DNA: TGTGCCAGCAGCCAAGATGACAGCTATGGCTACACCTTC
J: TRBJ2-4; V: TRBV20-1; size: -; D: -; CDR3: CSARDRGWKYF; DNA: TGCAGTGCTAGAGATCGGGGGTGGAAGTACTTC
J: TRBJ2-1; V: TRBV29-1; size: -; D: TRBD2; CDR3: CSVEKGTSGAFNEQFF; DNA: TGCAGCGTTGAAAAGGGTACTAGCGGGGCTTTCAATGAGCAGTTCTTC
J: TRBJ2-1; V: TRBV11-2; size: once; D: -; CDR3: CASSFRRVVNEQFF; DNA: TGTGCCAGCAGCTTTAGGCGTGTTGTCAATGAGCAGTTCTTC
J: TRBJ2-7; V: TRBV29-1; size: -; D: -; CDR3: CSVLRDSDEQYF; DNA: TGCAGCGTTCTCAGGGATTCGGACGAGCAGTACTTC
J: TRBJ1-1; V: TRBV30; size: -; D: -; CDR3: CAWTLDGTEAFF; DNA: TGTGCCTGGACCCTCGACGGTACTGAAGCTTTCTTT
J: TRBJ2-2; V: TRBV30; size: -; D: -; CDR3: CAWNRQPDTGELFF; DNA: TGTGCCTGGAACCGACAGCCGGACACCGGGGAGCTGTTTTTT
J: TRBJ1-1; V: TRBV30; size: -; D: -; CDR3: CAWSRGLGTEAFF; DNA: TGTGCCTGGAGCAGGGGATTGGGCACTGAAGCTTTCTTT
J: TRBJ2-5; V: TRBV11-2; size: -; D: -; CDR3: CASSLGAGQETQYF; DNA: TGTGCCAGCAGCTTGGGGGCAGGTCAAGAGACCCAGTACTTC
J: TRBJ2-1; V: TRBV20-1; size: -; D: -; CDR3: CSAREVQGSSYNEQFF; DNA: TGCAGTGCTAGAGAAGTCCAAGGGAGCTCCTACAATGAGCAGTTCTTC
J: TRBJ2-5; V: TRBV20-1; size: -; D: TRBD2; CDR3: CSASGVSGGETQYF; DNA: TGCAGTGCCAGCGGGGTCTCCGGGGGAGAGACCCAGTACTTC
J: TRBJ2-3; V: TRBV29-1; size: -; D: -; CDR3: CSVGTLFLTDTQYF; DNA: TGCAGCGTTGGGACACTGTTTCTCACGGATACGCAGTATTTT
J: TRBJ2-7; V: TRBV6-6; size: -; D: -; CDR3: CASSPSGLGYEQYF; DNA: TGTGCCAGCAGCCCGTCCGGGCTAGGTTACGAGCAGTACTTC
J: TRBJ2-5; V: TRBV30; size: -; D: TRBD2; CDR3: CASEAGAGETQYF; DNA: TGTGCCTCTGAAGCGGGAGCGGGAGAGACCCAGTACTTC